The clone carrying this T cell receptor (beta chain) was detected many times. What it binds is unknown. Aged roughly 6 to 100, donors were systemically healthy Caucasians from Russia. PBMCs were isolated at a quantity of at least 7 million per sample. Using a J-beta primer mix together with a sample-barcoded 5' primer, a second PCR was run for roughly 7 to 12 cycles. Through a template-switch adaptor with 12 random nucleotides, each cDNA molecule received a tag. TCRdb re-derived calls from the 5' RACE reads in MiXCR, one entry per CDR3 protein. The sample gives around 670,000 distinct CDR3 sequences, about 30% of which show up once; more than 15% is in the top ten. The CDR3 totals 13 residues. Germline CDR1 is MDHEN and CDR2 is SYDVKM. Trimming at V came to 6 bases and at J to 9 bases, leaving 3 bases not matched to a gene. The data originate from a study of blood T cells in healthy people across ages. Study-level findings and limits: With donor CMV status unknown, expanded clonotype changes were possibly confounded.

The source is a woman aged 80 or over in good health. The material sequenced was blood. The rearrangement links TRBV28 to TRBJ2-1; TRBD1 aligns across 12 bases. CDR3 in amino acids: CASRGQGASEQFF. As DNA, the CDR3 is TGTGCCAGCAGGGGACAGGGGGCGAGTGAGCAGTTCTTC. Using reference TRBV28 and TRBJ2-1 for the parts outside the CDR3, the full variable domain is DVKVTQSSRYLVKRTGEKVFLECVQDMDHENMFWYRQDPGLGLRLIYFSYDVKMKEKGDIPEGYSVSREKKERFSLILESASTNQTSMYLCASRGQGASEQFFGPGTRLTVL.